One sample yielded the 17 T cell receptor beta chains listed below, sequenced in a study of tumor-infiltrating lymphocytes in primary liver carcinoma (dated by TCRdb to the late 2010s). The sample was run on an Illumina HiSeq 2500. Starting from roughly 500 ng total RNA, TCRbeta-specific cDNA was produced by reverse transcription with a constant-region primer and ProtoScript II reverse transcriptase. TCRbeta libraries were built with three nested multiplex PCR rounds, a slightly modified ARM-PCR procedure. Multiplex TRBV1-TRBV30 forward primers and a Cbeta reverse primer were used in the first two PCR rounds, each of which was run for around 10 cycles. Using fastp at Q25 and MiXCR, TCRdb reprocessed the public reads and kept productive beta chains. CDR3 protein sequences are deduplicated, and each keeps its most common genes and DNA. A total of 150,000 to 200,000 distinct CDR3 sequences appear in this sample, 70% to 90% of them only once. 18% of the sample rests with the top ten.

Without any cell sorting, total RNA and DNA were extracted together from around 20-30 mg of bulk tissue using the AllPrep DNA/RNA mini kit. Sequencing was carried out using tumor tissue from primary liver carcinoma. All receptors come from a man aged 35-49 years with primary liver carcinoma and hepatitis B virus infection.

Regarding this clonotype: An end of the junction does not agree with germline; a read error may underlie this. The chain carries TRBV5-6 and TRBJ2-1; possibly TRBD1 or TRBD2 for D (5 bases each). The CDR3 is 17 residues long. Germline-derived CDR1 and CDR2 are SGHDT and YYEEEE. The CDR3 DNA reads as TGTGCCAGCGGCTTGGGACGGAGCCGCTCTGGGTACAGTGAGCAGTTTTTC. Translation gives CASGLGRSRSGYSEQFF. The full variable domain, completed using reference TRBV5-6 and TRBJ2-1, is DAGVTQSPTHLIKTRGQQVTLRCSPKSGHDTVSWYQQALGQGPQFIFQYYEEEERQRGNFPDRFSGHQFPNYSSELNVNALLLGDSALYLCASGLGRSRSGYSEQFFGPGTRLTVL.

The rearrangement links TRBV6-2 or TRBV6-3 to TRBJ2-7; D might be TRBD1 (6 bases). The CDR3 runs 14 residues. Trimming stripped 6 bases from V and 11 bases from J, with 23 bases between. Germline V gene lookup returns CDR1 MNHEY and CDR2 SVGEGT. The DNA for the CDR3 is TGTGCCAGCAGCCTCCGGGACAAGGCCCATGAGAAGTACTTC. It yields the protein CASSLRDKAHEKYF.

This clonotype was picked up many times. The chain links TRBV28 to TRBJ1-1, with 7 bases that match TRBD1. Per germline, CDR1 MDHEN and CDR2 SYDVKM. V shed 5 bases, J shed 3 bases, and the junction held 9 bases outside the gene matches. The length of the CDR3 is 15 residues. CDR3 loop: CASSPTGVFYTEAFF. For the CDR3, the DNA is TGTGCCAGCAGTCCCACAGGGGTCTTCTACACTGAAGCTTTCTTT.

Notes on this clonotype: One end of the junction does not line up with germline, which may come from a read error. J is TRBJ2-7 and V is TRBV11-1, with D uncertain. Germline values: CDR1 SGHAT, CDR2 FQDESV (reference sequence). The length of the CDR3 is 17 residues. DNA for the CDR3: TGTGCCAGCAGTTTAGGGCCGTCGGGTGAAAGCTCCTACGAACAGTACTTC. Protein: CASSLGPSGESSYEQYF.

With respect to this clonotype: In this CDR3 the conserved last residue, phenylalanine or tryptophan, is missing, so a read error is likely. This chain uses TRBV6-2 or TRBV6-3 with TRBJ1-5; D perhaps matches TRBD1 (5 bases). There are 17 residues in the CDR3. Germline values: CDR1 MNHEY, CDR2 SVGEGT. V lost 6 bases and J lost 1, with 19 bases in between. As DNA, the CDR3 is TGTGCCAGCAGCCCACCGGCCGCGGGGACGAGCAATCAGCCCCAGCATTAT. Residues: CASSPPAAGTSNQPQHY.

Of note for this clonotype: A read error may produce the germline difference seen at one junction end. The CDR3 reads CVSSHGLNTEAFF. The CDR3 DNA sequence: TGTGTCAGCAGCCACGGACTGAACACTGAAGCTTTCTTT. The chain recombines TRBV14 with TRBJ1-1; D is unclear. The CDR3 extends over 13 amino acids. Per germline, CDR1 SGHDN and CDR2 FVKESK.

This chain links TRBV6-6 with TRBJ1-2; D unclear. Per the germline V gene, CDR1 is MNHNY and CDR2 is SVGAGI (reference sequence). V lost 6 bases and J lost 9, with 14 bases in between. CDR3 size: 12 residues. CDR3 amino acids: CASRHYTGSYTF. CDR3 in DNA: TGTGCCAGCAGACATTACACTGGGAGCTACACCTTC.

A word on this clonotype: This likely comes from a read error, as the CDR3 has no conserved phenylalanine or tryptophan at its end. The chain is built from TRBV6-5 and TRBJ1-1; no definite D call. Germline CDR1 reads MNHEY; CDR2 reads SVGAGI. This CDR3 contains 13 residues. V gave up 5 bases and J gave up 3 bases, with 10 bases separating them. The CDR3 nucleotides read TGTGCCAGCAGTCTAGTCAGTTACACTGAAGCTTTCTTA. Its translation is CASSLVSYTEAFL.

As for this clonotype: Likely a read error: the CDR3 ends without its conserved phenylalanine or tryptophan. J is TRBJ2-1 and V is TRBV5-1, with TRBD1 matching over 7 bases. The CDR3 sequence is 13 residues long. Germline lookup yields CDR1 SGHRS and CDR2 YFSETQ. The ends lost 5 bases at V and 6 bases at J; junction bases unmatched: 5. CDR3 DNA: TGCGCCAGCAGTTTAACAGGGGTCAATGAGCAGTTCGTC. It specifies CASSLTGVNEQFV.

About this clonotype itself: A read error may account for a junction end that differs from germline. The chain links TRBV10-2 to TRBJ1-1; D gene unclear. Germline V gene data show CDR1 as WSHSY and CDR2 as SAAADI. The length of the CDR3 is 13 residues. Here the CDR3 reads CASSEVENTESFF. The CDR3 DNA reads as TGCGCCAGCAGTGAAGTAGAAAACACTGAATCATTTTTT.

On this clonotype: One junction end disagrees with the germline gene, perhaps due to a read error. The chain has TRBV29-1 and TRBJ2-7; TRBD2 is a possible D gene (5 bases). The CDR3 is 11 amino acids. In germline, CDR1 is SQVTM, CDR2 ANQGSEA. CDR3 bases: TGCAGCGGGCGGGTGAGCTACGAACAGTACTTC. Protein sequence: CSGRVSYEQYF.

With respect to this clonotype: The conserved phenylalanine or tryptophan normally closing the CDR3 is absent here, so this likely arose from a read error. The chain employs TRBV14 and TRBJ2-1; 8 bases are a match to TRBD2. V dropped 6 bases and J dropped 5; count of bases not matched to a gene: 12. Germline loops: CDR1 SGHDN, CDR2 FVKESK. The CDR3 loop spans 16 amino acids. The chain's CDR3 is CASSVVAGSVNNEQFL. DNA for the CDR3: TGTGCCAGCAGTGTCGTAGCGGGATCGGTAAACAATGAGCAGTTCCTC.

To note about this clonotype: The missing conserved phenylalanine or tryptophan at the end of this CDR3 makes a read error likely. V is TRBV12-3 or TRBV12-4 and J is TRBJ2-1; perhaps D is TRBD1 or TRBD2 (5 bases each). The J call may not be correct, given that the DNA end is closer to TRBJ2-5. The CDR3 has 13 residues. Written as DNA, the CDR3 is TGTGCCAGCGTACGGGGACGAAAAGAGACCCAGTACTTA. It translates to CASVRGRKETQYL.

On this clonotype itself: Mismatch with germline at one junction end may stem from a read error. The rearrangement links TRBV4-3 to TRBJ1-2; D is uncertain. The CDR3 totals 13 residues. CDR1 and CDR2 (germline): LGHNA, YSLEER. The CDR3 DNA is TGCGCCAGCAACCAAGAGGGCAACTATGACTACACCTTC. Its protein is CASNQEGNYDYTF.

As concerns this clonotype: The junction departs from the called germline gene at one end, perhaps through a read error. V usage is TRBV29-1 and J usage is TRBJ1-1; no clear D. CDR1 SQVTM and CDR2 ANQGSEA come from the germline V gene. The CDR3 has 14 residues. The DNA of the CDR3 is TGCAGCGTTGAAGACCCCGACGGAAGGGCTGAAGCTTTCTTC. Amino acid sequence: CSVEDPDGRAEAFF.

Concerning this clonotype: The junction does not match germline at one end; this may be a read error. The chain employs TRBV11-3 and TRBJ1-5, with D possibly matching TRBD1 (5 bases). CDR3 length equals 15 residues. Per germline, CDR1 SGHNT and CDR2 YENEEA. CDR3 in DNA: TGTACCAGCAGGTTAGATCTGGGGGTGGCTCAGCCCCAGCACTTT. As protein: CTSRLDLGVAQPQHF.

This clonotype has more than one count but fewer than ten. The junction does not match germline at one end; this may be a read error. This chain joins TRBV29-1 and TRBJ2-3; 8 bases are a match to TRBD1. The germline gives CDR1 SQVTM, CDR2 ANQGSEA. CDR3 size: 14 residues. CDR3 in amino acids: CSVSGTGASDTQFF. The CDR3 nucleotides read TGCAGTGTTTCCGGGACAGGAGCGTCAGATACGCAGTTTTTT.